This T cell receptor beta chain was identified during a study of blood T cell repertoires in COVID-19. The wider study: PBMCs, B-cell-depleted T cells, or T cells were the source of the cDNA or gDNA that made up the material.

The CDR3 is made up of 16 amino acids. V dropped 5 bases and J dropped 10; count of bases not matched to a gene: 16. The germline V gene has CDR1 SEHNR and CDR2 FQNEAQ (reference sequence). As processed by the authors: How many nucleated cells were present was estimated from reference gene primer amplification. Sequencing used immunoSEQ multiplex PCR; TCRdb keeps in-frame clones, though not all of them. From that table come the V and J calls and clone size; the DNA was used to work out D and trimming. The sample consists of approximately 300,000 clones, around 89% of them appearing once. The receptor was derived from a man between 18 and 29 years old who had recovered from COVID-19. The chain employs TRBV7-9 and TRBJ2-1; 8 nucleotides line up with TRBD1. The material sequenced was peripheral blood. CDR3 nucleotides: TGTGCCAGCAGCCTTTCTCAAGGGCTGACAGGGGTCGAGCAGTTCTTC. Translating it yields CASSLSQGLTGVEQFF.